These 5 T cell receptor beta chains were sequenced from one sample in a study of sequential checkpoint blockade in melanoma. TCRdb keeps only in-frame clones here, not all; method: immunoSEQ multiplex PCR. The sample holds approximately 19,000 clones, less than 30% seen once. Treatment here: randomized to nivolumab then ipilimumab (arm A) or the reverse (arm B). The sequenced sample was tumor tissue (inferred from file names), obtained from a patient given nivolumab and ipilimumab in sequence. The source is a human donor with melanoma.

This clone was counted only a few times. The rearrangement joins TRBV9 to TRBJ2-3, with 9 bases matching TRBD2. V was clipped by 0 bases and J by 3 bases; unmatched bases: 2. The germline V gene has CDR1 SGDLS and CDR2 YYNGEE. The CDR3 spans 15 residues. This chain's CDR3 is CASSVDLAGTDTQYF. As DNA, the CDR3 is TGTGCCAGCAGCGTAGATCTAGCGGGAACAGATACGCAGTATTTT.

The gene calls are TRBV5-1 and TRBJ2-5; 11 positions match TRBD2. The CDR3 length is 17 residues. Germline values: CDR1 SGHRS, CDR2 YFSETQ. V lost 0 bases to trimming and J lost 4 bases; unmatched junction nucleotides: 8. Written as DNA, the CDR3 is TGCGCCAGCAGCTTGGCCGGTAGCGGGGGGGCCGGAGAGACCCAGTACTTC. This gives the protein CASSLAGSGGAGETQYF.

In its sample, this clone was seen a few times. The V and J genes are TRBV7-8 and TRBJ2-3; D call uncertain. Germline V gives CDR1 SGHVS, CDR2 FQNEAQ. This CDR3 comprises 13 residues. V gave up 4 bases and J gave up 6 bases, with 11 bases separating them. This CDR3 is CASSSPVGDTQYF. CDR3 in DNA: TGTGCCAGCAGCTCTCCAGTGGGGGATACGCAGTATTTT.

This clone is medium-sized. The CDR3 loop reads CASSTPGQLSEQFF. The CDR3 nucleotides are TGTGCCAGTAGTACCCCCGGACAATTGAGTGAGCAGTTCTTC. The rearrangement joins TRBV19 to TRBJ2-1, with D tentatively TRBD1 (5 bases). Per the germline V gene, CDR1 is LNHDA and CDR2 is SQIVND (reference sequence). The CDR3 runs 14 residues. Trimming stripped 4 bases from V and 9 bases from J, with 16 bases between.

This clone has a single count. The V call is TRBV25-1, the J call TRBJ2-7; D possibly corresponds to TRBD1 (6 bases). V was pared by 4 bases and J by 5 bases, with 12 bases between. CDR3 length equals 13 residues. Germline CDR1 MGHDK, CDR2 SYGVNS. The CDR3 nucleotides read TGTGCCAGCAGTGGCCAAACAGGGAACGAGCAGTACTTC. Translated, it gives CASSGQTGNEQYF.